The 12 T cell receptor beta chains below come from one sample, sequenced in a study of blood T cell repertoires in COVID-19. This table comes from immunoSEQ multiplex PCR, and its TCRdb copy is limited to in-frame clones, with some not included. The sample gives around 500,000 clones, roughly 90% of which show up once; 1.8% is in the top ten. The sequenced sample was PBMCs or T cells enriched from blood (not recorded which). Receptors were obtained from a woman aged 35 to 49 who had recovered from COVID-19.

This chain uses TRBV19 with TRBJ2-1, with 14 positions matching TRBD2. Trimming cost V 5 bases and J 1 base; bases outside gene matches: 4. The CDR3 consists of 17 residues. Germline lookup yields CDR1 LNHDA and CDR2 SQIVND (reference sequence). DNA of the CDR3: TGTGCCAGTAGTGGAGGACTAGCGGGAGGTTCCTACAATGAGCAGTTCTTC. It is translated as CASSGGLAGGSYNEQFF. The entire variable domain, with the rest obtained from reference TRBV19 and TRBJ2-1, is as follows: DGGITQSPKYLFRKEGQNVTLSCEQNLNHDAMYWYRQDPGQGLRLIYYSQIVNDFQKGDIAEGYSVSREKKESFPLTVTSAQKNPTAFYLCASSGGLAGGSYNEQFFGPGTRLTVL.

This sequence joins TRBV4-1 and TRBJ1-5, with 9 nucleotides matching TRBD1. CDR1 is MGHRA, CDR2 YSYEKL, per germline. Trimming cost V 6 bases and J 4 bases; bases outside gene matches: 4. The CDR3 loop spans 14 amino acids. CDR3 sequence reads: CASRSDRGNQPQHF. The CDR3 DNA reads TGCGCCAGCAGATCCGACAGGGGGAATCAGCCCCAGCATTTT.

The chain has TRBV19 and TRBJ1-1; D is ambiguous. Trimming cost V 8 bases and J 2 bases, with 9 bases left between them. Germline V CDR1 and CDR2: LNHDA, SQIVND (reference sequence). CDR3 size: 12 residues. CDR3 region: CASRDLNTEAFF. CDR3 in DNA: TGTGCCAGTCGAGACTTAAACACTGAAGCTTTCTTT.

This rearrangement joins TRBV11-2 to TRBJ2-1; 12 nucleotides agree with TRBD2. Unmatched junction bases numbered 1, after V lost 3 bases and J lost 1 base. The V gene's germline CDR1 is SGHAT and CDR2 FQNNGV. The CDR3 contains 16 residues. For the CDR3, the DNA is TGTGCCAGCAGCTTGACTAGCGGGAGTTCCTACAATGAGCAGTTCTTC. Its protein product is CASSLTSGSSYNEQFF.

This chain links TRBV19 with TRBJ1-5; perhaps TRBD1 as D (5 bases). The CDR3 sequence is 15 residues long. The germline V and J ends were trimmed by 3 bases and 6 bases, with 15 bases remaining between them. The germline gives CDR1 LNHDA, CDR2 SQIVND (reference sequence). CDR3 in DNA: TGTGCCAGTAGTATTTTGGGGGGAGGAGGTCAGCCCCAGCATTTT. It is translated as CASSILGGGGQPQHF.

CDR3 DNA sequence: TGTGCCAGCAGCCCCCGCACTGCAACTAATGAAAAACTGTTTTTT. Protein sequence: CASSPRTATNEKLFF. V is TRBV11-2 and J is TRBJ1-4; D unresolved. CDR1 is SGHAT and CDR2 is FQNNGV in the germline V gene. With 5 bases removed from V and 0 bases from J, the gap between germline ends came to 10 bases. CDR3 length equals 15 residues.

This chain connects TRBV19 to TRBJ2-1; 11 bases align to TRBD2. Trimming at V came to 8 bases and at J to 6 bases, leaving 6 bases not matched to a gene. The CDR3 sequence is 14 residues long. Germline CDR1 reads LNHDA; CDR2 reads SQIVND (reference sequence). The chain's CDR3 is CASVAGGFTNEQFF. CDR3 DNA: TGTGCCAGTGTAGCGGGAGGGTTTACCAATGAGCAGTTCTTC.

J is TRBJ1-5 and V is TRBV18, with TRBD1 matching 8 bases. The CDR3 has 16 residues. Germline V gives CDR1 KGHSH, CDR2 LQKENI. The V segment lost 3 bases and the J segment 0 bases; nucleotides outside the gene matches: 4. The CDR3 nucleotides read TGTGCCAGCTCACCCCAGGGGGCTGATAGCAATCAGCCCCAGCATTTT. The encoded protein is CASSPQGADSNQPQHF.

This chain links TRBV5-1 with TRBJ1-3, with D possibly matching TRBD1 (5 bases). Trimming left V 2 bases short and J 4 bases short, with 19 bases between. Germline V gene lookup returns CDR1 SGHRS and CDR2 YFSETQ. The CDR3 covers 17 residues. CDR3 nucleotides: TGCGCCAGCAGCTTTGTATCAATCGGACACCAAGGAAACACCATATATTTT. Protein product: CASSFVSIGHQGNTIYF.

CDR3 sequence: CASGTGNSEAFF. CDR3 in DNA: TGTGCCAGTGGCACAGGGAATTCTGAAGCTTTCTTT. V usage is TRBV19 and J usage is TRBJ1-1; maybe TRBD1 (6 bases). The CDR3 totals 12 residues. Between the trimmed V and J ends, which lost 8 bases and 6 bases, there was a span of 13 bases. CDR1 and CDR2 from the germline V gene are LNHDA and SQIVND (reference sequence).

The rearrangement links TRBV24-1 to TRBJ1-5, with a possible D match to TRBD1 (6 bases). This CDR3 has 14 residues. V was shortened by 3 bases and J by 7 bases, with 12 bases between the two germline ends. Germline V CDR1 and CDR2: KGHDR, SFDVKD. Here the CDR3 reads CATSDARTAQPQHF. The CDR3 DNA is TGTGCCACCAGTGATGCCCGGACAGCACAGCCCCAGCATTTT.

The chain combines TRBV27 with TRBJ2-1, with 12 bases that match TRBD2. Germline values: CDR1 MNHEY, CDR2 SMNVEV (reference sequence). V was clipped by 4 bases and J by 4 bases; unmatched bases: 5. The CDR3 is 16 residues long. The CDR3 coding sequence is TGTGCCAGCAGTTATACTAGCGGGAGGTGGTACAATGAGCAGTTCTTC. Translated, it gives CASSYTSGRWYNEQFF.